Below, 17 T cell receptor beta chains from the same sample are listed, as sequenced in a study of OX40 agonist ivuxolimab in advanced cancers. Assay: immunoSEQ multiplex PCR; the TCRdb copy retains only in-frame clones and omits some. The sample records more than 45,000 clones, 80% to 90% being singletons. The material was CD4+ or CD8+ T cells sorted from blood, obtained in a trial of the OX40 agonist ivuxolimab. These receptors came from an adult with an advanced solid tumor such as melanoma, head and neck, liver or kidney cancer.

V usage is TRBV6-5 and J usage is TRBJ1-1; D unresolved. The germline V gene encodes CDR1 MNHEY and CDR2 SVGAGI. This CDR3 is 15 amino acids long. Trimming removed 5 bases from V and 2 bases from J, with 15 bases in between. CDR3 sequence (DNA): TGTGCCAGCAGTGGGTGGGCAGAACCAAACACTGAAGCTTTCTTT. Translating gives CASSGWAEPNTEAFF.

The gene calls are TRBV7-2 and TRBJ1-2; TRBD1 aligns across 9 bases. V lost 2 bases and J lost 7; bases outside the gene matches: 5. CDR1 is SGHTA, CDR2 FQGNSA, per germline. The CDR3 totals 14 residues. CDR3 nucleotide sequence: TGTGCCAGCAGCTTACGGACAGGGGAGGGTGGCTACACCTTC. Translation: CASSLRTGEGGYTF.

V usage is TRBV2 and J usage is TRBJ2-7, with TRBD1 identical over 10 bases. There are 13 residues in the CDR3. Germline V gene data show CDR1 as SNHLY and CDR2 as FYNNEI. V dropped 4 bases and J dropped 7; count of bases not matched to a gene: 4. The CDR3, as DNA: TGTGCCAGCAGTGGGACAGGGGGGTGGGAGCAGTACTTC. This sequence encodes CASSGTGGWEQYF.

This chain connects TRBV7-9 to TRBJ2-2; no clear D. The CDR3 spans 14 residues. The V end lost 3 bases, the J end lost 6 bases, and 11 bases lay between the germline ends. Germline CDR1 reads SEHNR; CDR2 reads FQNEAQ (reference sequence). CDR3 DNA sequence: TGTGCCAGCAGCTTTTCGACCCGGCCCGGGGAGCTGTTTTTT. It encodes CASSFSTRPGELFF. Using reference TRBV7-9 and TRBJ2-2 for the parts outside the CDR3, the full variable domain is DTGVSQNPRHKITKRGQNVTFRCDPISEHNRLYWYRQTLGQGPEFLTYFQNEAQLEKSRLLSDRFSAERPKGSFSTLEIQRTEQGDSAMYLCASSFSTRPGELFFGEGSRLTVL.

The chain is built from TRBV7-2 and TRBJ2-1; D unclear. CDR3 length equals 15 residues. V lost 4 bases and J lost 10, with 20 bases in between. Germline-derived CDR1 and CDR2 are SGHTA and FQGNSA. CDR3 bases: TGTGCCAGCAGCTGGAGTTCGATAGGGATGGGAGAGCAGTTCTTC. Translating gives CASSWSSIGMGEQFF.

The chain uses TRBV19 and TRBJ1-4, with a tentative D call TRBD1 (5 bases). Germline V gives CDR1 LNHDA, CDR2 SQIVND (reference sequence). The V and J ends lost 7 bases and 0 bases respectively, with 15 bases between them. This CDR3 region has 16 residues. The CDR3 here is CASTTGGGATNEKLFF. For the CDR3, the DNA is TGTGCCAGTACCACAGGCGGAGGGGCAACTAATGAAAAACTGTTTTTT.

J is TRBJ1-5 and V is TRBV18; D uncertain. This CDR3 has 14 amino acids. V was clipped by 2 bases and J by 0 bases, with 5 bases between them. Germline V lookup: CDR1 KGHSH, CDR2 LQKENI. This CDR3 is CASSPGSSNQPQHF. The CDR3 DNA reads TGTGCCAGCTCACCAGGCAGTAGCAATCAGCCCCAGCATTTT. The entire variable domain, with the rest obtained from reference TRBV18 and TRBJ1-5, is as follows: NAGVMQNPRHLVRRRGQEARLRCSPMKGHSHVYWYRQLPEEGLKFMVYLQKENIIDESGMPKERFSAEFPKEGPSILRIQQVVRGDSAAYFCASSPGSSNQPQHFGDGTRLSIL.

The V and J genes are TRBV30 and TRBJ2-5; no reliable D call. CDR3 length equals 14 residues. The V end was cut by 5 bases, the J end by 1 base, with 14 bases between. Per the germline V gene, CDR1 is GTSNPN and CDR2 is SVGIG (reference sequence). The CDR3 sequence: CAWPPRACQETQYF. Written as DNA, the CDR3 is TGTGCCTGGCCCCCTAGGGCCTGCCAAGAGACCCAGTACTTC.

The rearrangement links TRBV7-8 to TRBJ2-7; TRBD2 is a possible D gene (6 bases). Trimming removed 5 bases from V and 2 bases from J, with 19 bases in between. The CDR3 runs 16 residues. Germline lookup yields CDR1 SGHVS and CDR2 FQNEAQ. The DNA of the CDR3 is TGTGCCAGCAGCAGCCTTTTAGCAGGCGGGGCCTACGAGCAGTACTTC. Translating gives CASSSLLAGGAYEQYF.

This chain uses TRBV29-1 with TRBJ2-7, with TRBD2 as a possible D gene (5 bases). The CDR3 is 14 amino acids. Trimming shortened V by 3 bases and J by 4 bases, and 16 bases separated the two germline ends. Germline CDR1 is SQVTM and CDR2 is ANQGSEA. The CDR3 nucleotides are TGCAGCGTTGACGGCGCCTGGAGGTGGTACGAGCAGTACTTC. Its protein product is CSVDGAWRWYEQYF.

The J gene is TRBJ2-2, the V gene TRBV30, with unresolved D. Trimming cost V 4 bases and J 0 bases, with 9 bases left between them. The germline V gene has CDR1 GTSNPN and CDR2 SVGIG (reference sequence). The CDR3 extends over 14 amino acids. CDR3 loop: CAWNGPSNTGELFF. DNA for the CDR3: TGTGCCTGGAACGGGCCCTCGAACACCGGGGAGCTGTTTTTT.

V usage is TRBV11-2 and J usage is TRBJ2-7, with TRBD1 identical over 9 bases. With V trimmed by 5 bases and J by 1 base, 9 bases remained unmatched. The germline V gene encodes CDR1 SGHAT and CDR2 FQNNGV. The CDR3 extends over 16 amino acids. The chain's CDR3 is CASSLQGALGSYEQYF. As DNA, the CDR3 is TGTGCCAGCAGCCTACAGGGGGCGCTGGGGTCCTACGAGCAGTACTTC.

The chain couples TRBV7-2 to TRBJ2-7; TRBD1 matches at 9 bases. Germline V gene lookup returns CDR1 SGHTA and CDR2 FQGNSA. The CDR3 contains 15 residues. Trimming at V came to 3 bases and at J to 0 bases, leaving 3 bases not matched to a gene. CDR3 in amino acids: CASSLGQGRSYEQYF. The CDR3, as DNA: TGTGCCAGCAGCTTGGGACAGGGACGCTCCTACGAGCAGTACTTC.

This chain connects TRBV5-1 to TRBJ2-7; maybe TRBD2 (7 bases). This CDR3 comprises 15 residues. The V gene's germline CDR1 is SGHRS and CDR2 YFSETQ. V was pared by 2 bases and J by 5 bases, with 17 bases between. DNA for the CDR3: TGCGCCAGCAGCTTAGGGACACGGGGGGTAGACGAGCAGTACTTC. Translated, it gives CASSLGTRGVDEQYF.

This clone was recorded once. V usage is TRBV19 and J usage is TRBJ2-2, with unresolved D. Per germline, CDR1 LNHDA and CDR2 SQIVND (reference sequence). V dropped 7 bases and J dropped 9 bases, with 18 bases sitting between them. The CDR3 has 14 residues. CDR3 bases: TGTGCCAGTACCCCCGGAGATGGGTCGCGGGAGCTGTTTTTT. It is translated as CASTPGDGSRELFF.

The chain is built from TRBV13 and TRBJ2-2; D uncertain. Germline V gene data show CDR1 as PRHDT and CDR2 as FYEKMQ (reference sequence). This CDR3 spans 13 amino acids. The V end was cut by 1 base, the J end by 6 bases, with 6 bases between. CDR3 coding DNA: TGTGCCAGCAGCTTAGATGGTCCCGGGGAGCTGTTTTTT. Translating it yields CASSLDGPGELFF.

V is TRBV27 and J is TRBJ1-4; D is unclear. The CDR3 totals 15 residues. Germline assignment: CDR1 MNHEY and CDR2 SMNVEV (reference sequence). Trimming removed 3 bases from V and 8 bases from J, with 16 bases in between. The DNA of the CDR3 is TGTGCCAGCAGTTTTCTACGGACCCAAGGCGAAAAACTGTTTTTT. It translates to CASSFLRTQGEKLFF.